This T cell receptor (beta chain) was obtained from a study of blood T cell repertoires in COVID-19. The overall study: COVID-19 samples from acute and convalescent phases originated in the United States, Italy and Spain. T cells, B-cell-depleted T cells, or PBMCs supplied cDNA or gDNA.

Authors' analysis steps: Estimation of nucleated cell counts was performed using reference gene primer amplification. Repertoires were generated with immunoSEQ multiplex PCR, while TCRdb's copy carries only in-frame clones and drops some. The DNA gave D and trimming, while V, J and clone size come from that table. The sample carries 200,000 to 250,000 clones, 87% recorded once. The CDR3 runs 14 residues. Germline assignment: CDR1 LGHDT and CDR2 YNNKEL (reference sequence). V was shortened by 4 bases and J by 2 bases, with 11 bases between the two germline ends. The chain is built from TRBV3-1 (or the pseudogene TRBV3-2) and TRBJ1-1; D might be TRBD1 (6 bases). Sequencing was carried out using peripheral blood. This TCR derives from a young woman who had recovered from COVID-19. The CDR3 coding sequence is TGTGCCAGCAGCCTCCGGGGGGCAAACACTGAAGCTTTCTTT. This encodes CASSLRGANTEAFF.